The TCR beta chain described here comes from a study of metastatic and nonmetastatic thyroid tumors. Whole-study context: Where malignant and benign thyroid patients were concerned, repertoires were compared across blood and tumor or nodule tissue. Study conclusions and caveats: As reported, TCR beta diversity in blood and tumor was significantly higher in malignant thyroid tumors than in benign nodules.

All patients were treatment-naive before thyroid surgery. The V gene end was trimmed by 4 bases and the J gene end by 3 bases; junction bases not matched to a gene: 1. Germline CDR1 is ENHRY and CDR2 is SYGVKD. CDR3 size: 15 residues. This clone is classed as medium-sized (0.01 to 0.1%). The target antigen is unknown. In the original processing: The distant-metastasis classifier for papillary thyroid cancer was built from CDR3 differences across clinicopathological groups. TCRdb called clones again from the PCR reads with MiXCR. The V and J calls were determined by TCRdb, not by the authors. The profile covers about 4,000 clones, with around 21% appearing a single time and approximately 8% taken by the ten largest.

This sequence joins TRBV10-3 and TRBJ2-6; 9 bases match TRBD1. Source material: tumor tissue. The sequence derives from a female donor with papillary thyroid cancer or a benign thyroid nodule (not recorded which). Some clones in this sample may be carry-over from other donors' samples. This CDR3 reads CAISGDRVGANVLTF. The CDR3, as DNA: TGTGCCATCAGTGGGGACAGGGTTGGGGCCAACGTCCTGACTTTC.